Below are 10 T cell receptor beta chains sequenced from a single sample in a study of OX40 agonist ivuxolimab in advanced cancers. Produced via immunoSEQ multiplex PCR; TCRdb's table is partial and in-frame only. The sample yields 30,000 to 40,000 clones, approximately 90% seen once. The sequences come from CD4+ or CD8+ T cells sorted from blood, collected in a trial of the OX40 agonist ivuxolimab. Source of these receptors: an adult with an advanced solid tumor such as melanoma, head and neck, liver or kidney cancer.

The rearrangement links TRBV29-1 to TRBJ1-4; tentative D call: TRBD1 (6 bases). The CDR3 extends over 13 amino acids. Deletions cut 4 bases from V and 5 bases from J, with 11 bases between. Germline CDR1 is SQVTM and CDR2 is ANQGSEA. The CDR3 reads CSVGGTLNEKLFF. The CDR3 DNA reads TGCAGCGTTGGCGGGACACTAAATGAAAAACTGTTTTTT. The full variable domain, completed using reference TRBV29-1 and TRBJ1-4, is SAVISQKPSRDICQRGTSLTIQCQVDSQVTMMFWYRQQPGQSLTLIATANQGSEATYESGFVIDKFPISRPNLTFSTLTVSNMSPEDSSIYLCSVGGTLNEKLFFGSGTQLSVL.

This clone was observed a single time. This chain uses TRBV5-6 with TRBJ2-7, with D unclear. Germline V gene sequence: CDR1 SGHDT, CDR2 YYEEEE. The CDR3 extends over 12 amino acids. Trimming removed 4 bases from V and 6 bases from J, with 11 bases in between. CDR3 coding DNA: TGTGCCAGCAGCCAGGCCGCTAGCGAGCAGTACTTC. This sequence encodes CASSQAASEQYF.

This clone showed up just a few times. V and J are TRBV4-1 and TRBJ2-1; 13 bases line up with TRBD2. Germline lookup yields CDR1 MGHRA and CDR2 YSYEKL. V lost 6 bases to trimming and J lost 7 bases; unmatched junction nucleotides: 9. This CDR3 has 16 amino acids. Written as DNA, the CDR3 is TGCGCCAGCAGGCAAACTAGCGGGGGGGCGTGGAATGAGCAGTTCTTC. This translates into CASRQTSGGAWNEQFF.

The V and J genes are TRBV28 and TRBJ1-5; no reliable D call. This CDR3 is 15 amino acids long. The V and J ends lost 6 bases and 1 base respectively, with 13 bases between them. Germline CDR1 is MDHEN and CDR2 is SYDVKM. DNA for the CDR3: TGTGCCAGCAGGGGGATGGGGTTGAGCAATCAGCCCCAGCATTTT. As protein: CASRGMGLSNQPQHF.

V and J are TRBV7-9 and TRBJ2-2, with D unresolved. V was shortened by 5 bases and J by 3 bases, with 10 bases between the two germline ends. This CDR3 spans 14 amino acids. Per germline, CDR1 SEHNR and CDR2 FQNEAQ (reference sequence). The CDR3 sequence: CASSPLVDTGELFF. CDR3 bases: TGTGCCAGCAGCCCCCTTGTTGACACCGGGGAGCTGTTTTTT.

The rearrangement uses TRBV28 and TRBJ1-1; no clear D. The CDR3 sequence is 13 residues long. The ends were cut back, 8 bases at V and 4 bases at J, with 14 bases in the middle. Per germline, CDR1 MDHEN and CDR2 SYDVKM. CDR3: CASLSRRGTEAFF. CDR3 coding DNA: TGTGCCAGCCTCTCTAGGAGAGGCACTGAAGCTTTCTTT.

V is TRBV19 and J is TRBJ2-2; 15 nucleotides line up with TRBD2. Germline V CDR1 and CDR2: LNHDA, SQIVND (reference sequence). The V segment lost 0 bases and the J segment 4 bases; nucleotides outside the gene matches: 3. The CDR3 totals 18 residues. This CDR3 reads CASSIDGLAGGPTGELFF. The CDR3 DNA is TGTGCCAGTAGTATAGATGGACTAGCGGGAGGGCCCACCGGGGAGCTGTTTTTT.

The chain carries TRBV9 and TRBJ2-7; D call uncertain. V dropped 0 bases and J dropped 6 bases, with 19 bases sitting between them. The germline V gene has CDR1 SGDLS and CDR2 YYNGEE. This CDR3 contains 16 residues. CDR3 sequence: CASSVVTFAPLIEQYF. The CDR3, as DNA: TGTGCCAGCAGCGTAGTTACCTTTGCCCCCTTAATCGAGCAGTACTTC.

The count of this clone is one. The chain couples TRBV29-1 to TRBJ2-5; 8 nucleotides match TRBD1. The end of the DNA aligns better with TRBJ2-7, so the J call may be wrong. The length of the CDR3 is 12 residues. The germline V gene encodes CDR1 SQVTM and CDR2 ANQGSEA. The CDR3 loop is CSVEDRAHEQYF. In DNA, the CDR3 is TGCAGCGTTGAGGACAGGGCCCACGAGCAGTACTTC.

The CDR3 nucleotides are TGTGCCAGCAGCTGGGACACCTCAGAGACCCAGTACTTC. It translates to CASSWDTSETQYF. This chain joins TRBV5-6 and TRBJ2-5, with TRBD1 as a possible D gene (6 bases). V lost 3 bases to trimming and J lost 4 bases, with 10 bases between them. The CDR3 totals 13 residues. Germline V lookup: CDR1 SGHDT, CDR2 YYEEEE.